Listed below are T cell receptor beta chains from one sample, sequenced in a study of Ad26.COV2.S vaccination and SARS-CoV-2 variants. Produced via immunoSEQ multiplex PCR; TCRdb's table is partial and in-frame only. The data show 300,000 to 400,000 clones, 70% to 90% seen once. This specimen consisted of peripheral blood, obtained in a trial of Ad26.COV2.S vaccine versus placebo. The receptors derive from a person aged 18-60 years who received the Ad26.COV2.S COVID-19 vaccine or a placebo. CDR3s include the opening cysteine and the closing phenylalanine or tryptophan. Fields, in order: J gene, clone size, V gene, D gene, CDR3 protein. A D gene is named only where the DNA matches it firmly. Some rows have no size entry. The others give once, few or many, or a class for an expanded clone.

TRBJ2-1 . TRBV7-7 . CASSLRWGNDAEQFF
TRBJ1-4 . TRBV7-9 . CASSLLVREKLFF
TRBJ2-5 . TRBV25-1 . CASSESAWRGKTQYF
TRBJ2-2 . TRBV24-1 . CATSDPRVNANTGELFF
TRBJ2-7 few TRBV5-1 TRBD2 CASSLLAGSTYEQYF
TRBJ1-5 once TRBV6-5 . CASTVNQPQHF
TRBJ1-2 few TRBV27 . CASSLYGYGYTF
TRBJ1-3 . TRBV11-2 . CASSLIGNTIYF
TRBJ2-7 . TRBV11-3 TRBD1 CASSLGGTGDYEQYF
TRBJ2-1 . TRBV12-3/TRBV12-4 TRBD1 CASSLQGGSEQFF
TRBJ2-7 . TRBV6-1 . CASSEVAGLAYEQYF
TRBJ2-1 . TRBV28 . CASSFFSLPNEQFF
TRBJ2-4 . TRBV4-1 . CASSQDGGGLAKNIQYF
TRBJ2-6 . TRBV11-2 . CASSLGRLGSGANVLTF
TRBJ1-3 . TRBV28 . CASSFGGTGNTIYF
TRBJ2-7 once TRBV28 TRBD1 CASSLSKPGQGGREQYF
TRBJ1-4 . TRBV20-1 . CSVQANEKLFF
TRBJ2-2 few TRBV3-1/TRBV3-2 . CASSQDHSRQLNTGELFF
TRBJ2-5 . TRBV5-1 . CASSANQGSGETQYF
TRBJ1-5 . TRBV7-3 . CASSFQLNQPQHF
TRBJ1-1 . TRBV3-1/TRBV3-2 . CASSRAGSGAFF
TRBJ1-5 . TRBV6-2/TRBV6-3 . CASSIRPRDSNQPQHF
TRBJ1-1 few TRBV6-6 TRBD1 CASSSYQGQQAFF
TRBJ2-3 once TRBV9 TRBD2 CASSAHSSGGTDTQYF
TRBJ2-2 . TRBV9 . CASSVLGALSGELFF
TRBJ1-1 . TRBV13 . CASSQTAEAFF
TRBJ1-1 . TRBV9 . CASSVGVGENTEAFF
TRBJ2-3 . TRBV5-1 TRBD1 CATGRQGAYSDTQYF
TRBJ2-1 . TRBV5-4 . CASSPRDFPYNEQFF
TRBJ1-1 once TRBV30 . CAWRTTNTEAFF
TRBJ2-7 . TRBV6-6 TRBD1 CASSYSGQGYYEQYF
TRBJ1-5 . TRBV18 TRBD1 CASSQGAWQPQHF
TRBJ2-2 . TRBV4-1 TRBD2 CASSSRGGLDTGELFF
TRBJ2-1 . TRBV27 . CASSLVRGSSYNEQFF
TRBJ2-1 . TRBV11-2 . CASSPRFPTISYNEQFF
TRBJ1-6 . TRBV5-5 . CASSSGVNNSPLHF
TRBJ1-6 once TRBV6-4 TRBD1 CASSEGQGMRSPLHF
TRBJ1-2 . TRBV5-8 TRBD1 CASSPWGQGPFNYGYTF
TRBJ2-7 . TRBV9 TRBD1 CASSSHPGTGDEQYF
TRBJ2-2 few TRBV7-9 TRBD1 CASSPGQEYTGELFF
TRBJ2-2 . TRBV6-6 . CASSRGDSPTSGAGELFF
TRBJ1-6 few TRBV19 . CASSYRENSPLHF
TRBJ1-1 . TRBV27 . CASSPQANTEAFF
TRBJ1-2 . TRBV5-1 . CASSAEAAYGYTF
TRBJ1-2 . TRBV3-1/TRBV3-2 TRBD1 CASSPPGTGLVGYTF
TRBJ1-6 once TRBV11-3 . CASSSLNSPLHF
TRBJ1-6 once TRBV5-4 TRBD1 CASSPGAGQGVYNSPLHF
TRBJ1-4 . TRBV2 . CASNGGRTTNEKLFF
TRBJ1-2 . TRBV6-5 TRBD1 CASRPMGQSPHGYTF
TRBJ2-2 . TRBV3-1/TRBV3-2 TRBD1 CASTPGRDRVLTGELFF
TRBJ2-5 . TRBV19 . CASSIHPQGGLGARETQYF
TRBJ2-7 . TRBV5-1 . CASSLWTAAYEQYF
TRBJ1-6 . TRBV6-5 . CASSYGRVGISPLHF
TRBJ1-3 . TRBV19 . CASSTWDGTNSGNTIYF